These 29 T cell receptor beta chains share one sample of origin, sequenced in a study of glioma-infiltrating T cells listed by TCRdb under 2016. Instrument on record: Illumina MiSeq. The iRepertoire nested amplicon-rescue multiplex PCR (arm-PCR) platform was used to amplify TCR alpha and beta CDR3 regions from RNA. The public reads were run again by TCRdb, first through fastp at Q25 and then through MiXCR, and only productive beta chains were kept. Duplicate CDR3 protein sequences are folded into a single record with the most common DNA and genes. In this sample the table shows roughly 100,000 distinct CDR3 sequences, 25% to 35% of which occur a single time. The top ten clones comprise about 40% of the sample. The material sequenced was glioma tissue, nonneoplastic brain tissue, or PBMCs (not recorded which). The source of these receptors is a human donor with low-grade glioma or glioblastoma, undergoing nonglioma brain surgery, or in good health (not recorded which).

The table lists this clonotype with many counts. V is TRBV7-2 and J is TRBJ2-7; 9 bases map to TRBD2. The CDR3 is 14 residues long. Germline CDR1 reads SGHTA; CDR2 reads FQGNSA. V shed 6 bases and J 0 bases; nucleotides not matched to a gene: 3. CDR3 sequence: CASRPTSGSYEQYF. The CDR3 bases are TGTGCCAGCAGACCGACTAGCGGCTCCTACGAGCAGTACTTC.

To note about this clonotype: One junction end disagrees with the germline gene, perhaps due to a read error. The chain employs TRBV7-2 and TRBJ2-3; 8 bases line up with TRBD2. The length of the CDR3 is 16 residues. Germline V gene sequence: CDR1 SGHTA, CDR2 FQGNSA. The chain's CDR3 is CASSQDATGGPDTQYF. In DNA form, the CDR3 reads TGCGCCAGCAGCCAAGATGCAACGGGGGGGCCTGATACGCAGTATTTT. Full variable domain (rest looked up from reference TRBV7-2 and TRBJ2-3): GAGVSQSPSNKVTEKGKDVELRCDPISGHTALYWYRQSLGQGLEFLIYFQGNSAPDKSGLPSDRFSAERTGGSVSTLTIQRTQQEDSAVYLCASSQDATGGPDTQYFGPGTRLTVL.

This clonotype was observed at least ten times. In DNA form, the CDR3 reads TGTGCCACCAGCACCCCCCTGGGTTACGAGCAGTACTTC. Translated: CATSTPLGYEQYF. The chain has TRBV15 and TRBJ2-7; D is uncertain. Germline V gene lookup returns CDR1 LNHNV and CDR2 YYDKDF (reference sequence). The germline V and J ends were trimmed by 4 bases and 4 bases, with 11 bases remaining between them. The CDR3 is 13 amino acids.

There are many counts of this clonotype. The chain employs TRBV7-6 and TRBJ1-1; D remains ambiguous. The CDR3 is 13 amino acids. CDR1 is SGHVS and CDR2 is FNYEAQ in the germline V gene. V lost 5 bases to trimming and J lost 5 bases, with 12 bases between them. The CDR3 DNA follows: TGTGCCAGCAGCCTGCGAACGGGGACTGAAGCTTTCTTT. Translated, it gives CASSLRTGTEAFF.

The chain links TRBV29-1 to TRBJ2-7; 7 bases align to TRBD2. This CDR3 spans 12 amino acids. V lost 4 bases, J lost 0 bases, and 0 bases stayed unmatched. Germline assignment: CDR1 SQVTM and CDR2 ANQGSEA. The CDR3 DNA reads as TGCAGCGTTGCGGGGGGCTCCTACGAGCAGTACTTC. As protein: CSVAGGSYEQYF.

This clonotype showed up many times. The chain has TRBV7-2 and TRBJ1-4; D perhaps matches TRBD1 (5 bases). The germline V and J ends were trimmed by 4 bases and 4 bases, with 10 bases remaining between them. The CDR3 is 14 amino acids. Germline CDR1 SGHTA, CDR2 FQGNSA. CDR3 in amino acids: CASSSTEFNEKLFF. The CDR3 DNA reads TGTGCCAGCAGCTCGACAGAATTTAATGAAAAACTGTTTTTT. The full variable domain, completed using reference TRBV7-2 and TRBJ1-4, is GAGVSQSPSNKVTEKGKDVELRCDPISGHTALYWYRQSLGQGLEFLIYFQGNSAPDKSGLPSDRFSAERTGGSVSTLTIQRTQQEDSAVYLCASSSTEFNEKLFFGSGTQLSVL.

V usage is TRBV29-1 and J usage is TRBJ2-5; TRBD1 matches at 7 bases. V lost 4 bases to trimming and J lost 2 bases; unmatched junction nucleotides: 7. CDR3 length equals 14 residues. Germline loops: CDR1 SQVTM, CDR2 ANQGSEA. CDR3 nucleotide sequence: TGCAGCGTTGTATCAGGGGGTGGTCAAGAGACCCAGTACTTC. Translating gives CSVVSGGGQETQYF.

This chain links TRBV14 with TRBJ2-3; 12 bases align to TRBD2. Per the germline V gene, CDR1 is SGHDN and CDR2 is FVKESK. Losses at the gene ends were 4 bases for V and 7 bases for J; bases not matched to a gene: 6. This CDR3 has 15 residues. The CDR3 protein is CASSRLAGGPNTQYF. The CDR3 nucleotides are TGTGCCAGCAGCCGCCTAGCGGGGGGGCCGAATACGCAGTATTTT.

The sample holds a few counts of this clonotype. The chain recombines TRBV12-3 or TRBV12-4 with TRBJ1-5; D ambiguous. V lost 1 base and J 4 bases, leaving 5 bases between the germline ends. The CDR3 runs 13 residues. The CDR3 coding sequence is TGTGCCAGCAGTTTAGGTTGGAATCAGCCCCAGCATTTT. Protein sequence: CASSLGWNQPQHF.

Many counts were recorded for this clonotype. V gene TRBV7-9 combines with J gene TRBJ1-2; D is ambiguous. The CDR3 sequence is 12 residues long. Germline CDR1 SEHNR, CDR2 FQNEAQ (reference sequence). V lost 1 base and J 7 bases, leaving 7 bases between the germline ends. CDR3 loop: CASSLVFAGYTF. The CDR3 nucleotides read TGTGCCAGCAGCTTAGTTTTCGCTGGCTACACCTTC. The complete variable domain, with remaining parts taken from reference TRBV7-9 and TRBJ1-2, reads DTGVSQNPRHKITKRGQNVTFRCDPISEHNRLYWYRQTLGQGPEFLTYFQNEAQLEKSRLLSDRFSAERPKGSFSTLEIQRTEQGDSAMYLCASSLVFAGYTFGSGTRLTVV.

The genes are TRBV28 and TRBJ2-1; 10 bases line up with TRBD2. The V gene's germline CDR1 is MDHEN and CDR2 SYDVKM. There are 16 residues in the CDR3. Germline trimming cut 4 bases from V and 9 bases from J; bases unmatched to any gene: 12. CDR3 DNA: TGTGCCAGCAGTTCCAGCGGGGGGGGGGCCTTCTTTGAGCAGTTCTTC. This sequence encodes CASSSSGGGAFFEQFF.

A few counts support this clonotype. This sequence joins TRBV3-1 and TRBJ2-3; 12 bases align to TRBD2. This CDR3 contains 18 residues. After removal of 1 base from V and 2 bases from J, the junction contained 7 bases not matched to a gene. CDR1 is LGHDT, CDR2 YNNKEL, per germline (reference sequence). This CDR3 reads CASSQGLAGGKYTDTQYF. The CDR3 coding sequence is TGTGCCAGCAGCCAAGGGCTAGCGGGGGGGAAATACACAGATACGCAGTATTTT.

This clonotype turned up a few times. A much larger clone sits a single nucleotide away, making a read error possible. Given the absence of the conserved phenylalanine or tryptophan at the CDR3 end, a read error is likely. The chain carries TRBV12-3 or TRBV12-4 and TRBJ1-1; D call uncertain. The V end lost 5 bases, the J end lost 6 bases, and 7 bases lay between the germline ends. CDR3 length: 11 amino acids. CDR3 nucleotides: TGTGCCAGCAGTCCCGAGGCTGAAGCTTTCCTT. The encoded protein is CASSPEAEAFL.

On this clonotype: One end of the junction varies from germline; a read error may be responsible. The chain uses TRBV7-8 and TRBJ1-2; unclear D gene. The CDR3 has 13 residues. In germline, CDR1 is SGHVS, CDR2 FQNEAQ. The chain's CDR3 is CASSLAGPYDYTF. The CDR3 coding sequence is TGTGCCAGCAGCTTAGCAGGGCCGTATGACTACACCTTC.

A word on this clonotype: This sequence may be a read error, since a much larger clone differs from it by one base. V gene TRBV20-1 combines with J gene TRBJ2-7; no definite D call. Germline CDR1 reads DFQATT; CDR2 reads SNEGSKA (reference sequence). This CDR3 has 12 amino acids. V dropped 8 bases and J dropped 6 bases, with 17 bases sitting between them. The DNA for the CDR3 is TGCAGTCCCCAAGGCGGTACGGGCGAGCAGTACTTC. This encodes CSPQGGTGEQYF.

The table lists this clonotype with many counts. This rearrangement joins TRBV6-1 to TRBJ2-7; D is unclear. V was clipped by 6 bases and J by 1 base, with 13 bases between them. This CDR3 is built from 14 residues. Germline V lookup: CDR1 MNHNS, CDR2 SASEGT. As DNA, the CDR3 is TGTGCCAGCAGCCAGTCGTCCTCGTCCTACGAGCAGTACTTC. Translating it yields CASSQSSSSYEQYF.

Details on this clonotype: This may be a read error: a much more frequent sequence differs by one nucleotide. It is likely a read error, because the conserved phenylalanine at the end of the CDR3 is missing. This chain joins TRBV20-1 and TRBJ1-3, with TRBD1 matching 10 bases. This CDR3 comprises 15 residues. Germline V CDR1 and CDR2: DFQATT, SNEGSKA (reference sequence). CDR3 residues: CSAIPGTGAGNTIYI. DNA of the CDR3: TGCAGCGCTATCCCCGGGACAGGGGCTGGAAACACCATATATATT.

This clonotype was seen only once. The J gene is TRBJ2-1, the V gene TRBV19; D ambiguous. The CDR3 is 15 amino acids. V was clipped by 7 bases and J by 0 bases, with 13 bases between them. Germline V gene data show CDR1 as LNHDA and CDR2 as SQIVND (reference sequence). CDR3 in amino acids: CASKNGSSSYNEQFF. The DNA for the CDR3 is TGTGCCAGTAAGAACGGATCCAGCTCCTACAATGAGCAGTTCTTC.

This clonotype occurred a few times. The V and J genes are TRBV5-4 and TRBJ2-3, with 9 bases identical to TRBD2. The ends lost 0 bases at V and 9 bases at J; junction bases unmatched: 2. Germline CDR1 SGHNT, CDR2 YYREEE (reference sequence). There are 13 residues in the CDR3. CDR3 bases: TGTGCCAGCAGCTTGGAGAGCGGGGGGACGCAGTATTTT. It yields the protein CASSLESGGTQYF.

This clonotype was detected many times. The chain has TRBV6-1 and TRBJ2-3; 9 bases align to TRBD1. CDR3 length equals 16 residues. CDR1 is MNHNS and CDR2 is SASEGT in the germline V gene. V was pared by 6 bases and J by 2 bases, with 9 bases of the junction left unmatched. CDR3 bases: TGTGCCAGCAGAGCACAGGGGGCCACGGACACAGATACGCAGTATTTT. Amino acids: CASRAQGATDTDTQYF.

As to this clonotype: A read error is possible here, since a much larger clone lies one base away. The chain joins TRBV6-1 to TRBJ2-1; 10 bases line up with TRBD2. CDR1 and CDR2 (germline): MNHNS, SASEGT. The CDR3 has 16 amino acids. As DNA, the CDR3 is TGTGCCAGCAGTTCCGCTAGCGGGGGCCCTTACAATGATCAGTTCTTC. This gives the protein CASSSASGGPYNDQFF.

This clonotype was observed many times. The V and J genes are TRBV6-1 and TRBJ2-7; weak D call: TRBD2 (5 bases). Germline V gene lookup returns CDR1 MNHNS and CDR2 SASEGT. V was cut by 7 bases and J by 2 bases, with 12 bases left in between. This CDR3 has 13 amino acids. In DNA form, the CDR3 reads TGTGCCAGCAATGGAGGATACACCTACGAGCAGTACTTC. It codes for CASNGGYTYEQYF.

On this clonotype itself: One end of the junction varies from germline; a read error may be responsible. The rearrangement links TRBV6-6 to TRBJ2-7; D tentatively reads TRBD1 or TRBD2 (6 bases each). Germline V gives CDR1 MNHNY, CDR2 SVGAGI (reference sequence). The CDR3 is made up of 13 amino acids. The CDR3 nucleotides read TGTGCCAGTAATAATCCGGGGGCCTACAAGCAGTACTTC. Amino acid sequence: CASNNPGAYKQYF.

This clonotype was observed a few times. This chain links TRBV3-1 with TRBJ2-3, with D uncertain. CDR1 and CDR2 from the germline V gene are LGHDT and YNNKEL (reference sequence). CDR3 length equals 14 residues. Trimming removed 1 base from V and 0 bases from J, with 5 bases in between. DNA for the CDR3: TGTGCCAGCAGCCAAGTCCTTAGCACAGATACGCAGTATTTT. Translated: CASSQVLSTDTQYF.

This clonotype was observed many times. The rearrangement uses TRBV20-1 and TRBJ2-7; TRBD2 is a possible D gene (5 bases). This CDR3 comprises 16 residues. Germline V gives CDR1 DFQATT, CDR2 SNEGSKA (reference sequence). V was cut by 3 bases and J by 6 bases, with 24 bases left in between. The CDR3 loop reads CSASLRILDSSGEQYF. CDR3 coding DNA: TGCAGTGCTAGTTTGCGAATTTTGGACTCCTCGGGCGAGCAGTACTTC.

This clonotype was picked up many times. V usage is TRBV12-3 or TRBV12-4 and J usage is TRBJ2-7; a possible D gene is TRBD1 (5 bases). Trimming shortened V by 5 bases and J by 1 base, and 9 bases separated the two germline ends. CDR3 length: 13 residues. DNA for the CDR3: TGTGCCAGCAGTCCTGGGGCTTCCTACGAGCAGTACTTC. This translates into CASSPGASYEQYF.

As for this clonotype: A much larger clone differs from this one at a single base, so this may be a read error. The chain links TRBV7-9 to TRBJ2-2; 7 bases are a match to TRBD1. The CDR3 length is 16 residues. Losses at the gene ends were 8 bases for V and 0 bases for J; bases not matched to a gene: 9. Germline V CDR1 and CDR2: SEHNR, FQNEAQ (reference sequence). CDR3 sequence: CASGSTGITNTGELFF. In nucleotides, the CDR3 is TGTGCCAGCGGTTCGACAGGGATTACGAACACCGGGGAGCTGTTTTTT.

This clonotype was detected many times. V and J are TRBV14 and TRBJ1-6; the D is unclear. CDR1 is SGHDN and CDR2 is FVKESK in the germline V gene. The CDR3 is 13 amino acids. Trimming removed 3 bases at V and 9 bases at J, with 9 bases between. CDR3 coding DNA: TGTGCCAGCAGCCAGGGTCGAACTTCACCCCTCCACTTT. Translation: CASSQGRTSPLHF.

This clonotype showed up many times. The chain joins TRBV7-2 to TRBJ1-4; D is possibly TRBD1 (6 bases). V shed 6 bases and J shed 3 bases, with 11 bases lying between them. This CDR3 contains 14 residues. Germline CDR1 reads SGHTA; CDR2 reads FQGNSA. The CDR3 here is CASRPGHSNEKLFF. Written as DNA, the CDR3 is TGTGCCAGCAGGCCGGGACACTCTAATGAAAAACTGTTTTTT.